The clone carrying this T cell receptor beta chain appeared once. A 1 in 200,000 to 1 in 1 million T cell depth was the sequencing target. Assay used: immunoSEQ multiplex PCR; TCRdb lists only in-frame clones, some missing. This table has 110,000 to 150,000 clones, 75% to 95% appearing once. The data belong to a study of cytotoxic CD8 clonotypes in ibrutinib-treated CLL. Study context: It was after a median about twelve months of treatment, range 6 to 36, that response samples were taken.

This specimen was PBMCs, taken after 12 months of ibrutinib treatment. This TCR came from a human donor with chronic lymphocytic leukemia.

CDR3 nucleotide sequence: TGTGCCTGGAATCGGGGGGCTTTAGGGGAGCTGTTTTTT. Protein: CAWNRGALGELFF. The rearrangement links TRBV30 to TRBJ2-2; a weak D match, TRBD2 (7 bases). Germline loops: CDR1 GTSNPN, CDR2 SVGIG (reference sequence). This CDR3 is 13 amino acids long. The V end was cut by 4 bases, the J end by 8 bases, with 14 bases between.